This T cell receptor beta chain originates from a study of blood T cells in healthy people across ages. Investigators took approximately 9.4 milliliters of peripheral blood from every donor. Next came a second PCR, run for about 7 to 12 cycles, which used a sample-barcoded 5' primer along with a J-beta primer mix. One entry per CDR3 protein, called by TCRdb with MiXCR from the 5' RACE reads. The sample yields 1,800,000 or so distinct CDR3 sequences, about two fifths seen once. This clonotype was detected a few times. From germline, CDR1 is DFQATT and CDR2 SNEGSKA (reference sequence). The CDR3 runs 16 residues. The V gene end was trimmed by 3 bases and the J gene end by 5 bases; junction bases not matched to a gene: 14.

This TCR was recovered from a human donor in good health. The sequenced sample was blood. The chain links TRBV20-1 to TRBJ2-3; 7 positions agree with TRBD2. CDR3 in amino acids: CSASFPAGRVEDTQYF. The CDR3 region has the DNA TGCAGTGCTAGCTTCCCAGCGGGGAGGGTAGAAGATACGCAGTATTTT.